This TCR beta chain was sequenced for a study of radiotherapy plus CTLA-4 blockade in lung cancer. The wider study: Disease control was present in 30% to 35% of patients, and objective responses in around 18%. Study conclusions and caveats: Expansion in blood of tumor-derived TCR clones was seen after radiotherapy plus ipilimumab. Dynamics of early blood T cell clones, together with interferon-beta, were reportedly the best predictors of response.

In the case of this clone: Its specificity is unknown.

Patients with chemo-refractory metastatic non-small-cell lung cancer received focal radiation plus CTLA-4 blockade with ipilimumab. This CDR3 region has 16 residues. Losses at the gene ends were 4 bases for V and 5 bases for J; bases not matched to a gene: 8. Germline CDR1 reads SGDLS; CDR2 reads YYNGEE. Some clones are missing from TCRdb's copy, which holds only in-frame ones; the method was immunoSEQ multiplex PCR. The sample includes approximately 50,000 clones, 86% of them seen just once. This chain joins TRBV9 and TRBJ2-3, with 12 positions matching TRBD2. The source is a human donor with non-small cell lung cancer that progressed on radiotherapy plus ipilimumab. Some clones in this sample may be carry-over from other donors' samples. The source material was peripheral blood, sampled from a patient treated with radiotherapy plus ipilimumab. The CDR3 DNA sequence: TGTGCCAGCAGCCCTCTAGCGGGGGGGCTCGGAGATACGCAGTATTTT. Translated: CASSPLAGGLGDTQYF.